The 9 T cell receptor beta chains in this list originate from one sample, sequenced in a study of Tregs in tolerant kidney transplant recipients (dated by TCRdb to about 2019). Library method: the immunoSEQ multiplex PCR assay. In TCRdb, the immuneACCESS table is reduced to in-frame sequences with V and J assigned. These tables do not hold every clone; where another copy was compared, an unresolved V gene accounts for under half, and the others remain unexplained. Within this sample are around 30,000 clones, with 82% of them counted one time only. The ten largest clones take up about 2.3% of the sample. These receptors' targets are unknown. Sample: Tregs from blood cultured with allogeneic cells. The receptors here all came from a human donor in good health.

The rearrangement joins TRBV27 to TRBJ2-4, with 12 bases aligning to TRBD2. The germline V gene has CDR1 MNHEY and CDR2 SMNVEV (reference sequence). The junction had 12 bases not matched to a gene; V was cut back by 5 bases and J by 4 bases. The CDR3 contains 18 residues. The CDR3 here is CASSPYRLAGDPKNIQYF. The CDR3 nucleotides read TGTGCCAGCAGTCCGTATCGACTAGCGGGAGACCCAAAAAACATTCAGTACTTC.

The rearrangement links TRBV5-8 to TRBJ1-4, with D tentatively TRBD1 (5 bases). V lost 4 bases, J lost 8 bases, and 18 bases lay in between. The length of the CDR3 is 15 residues. Germline CDR1 is SGHTS and CDR2 is YDEGEE. The CDR3 DNA is TGTGCCAGCAGCCCGCGGGGGAGGCAGCGAGAAAAACTGTTTTTT. It specifies CASSPRGRQREKLFF.

The rearrangement joins TRBV10-3 to TRBJ2-6; D unresolved. The CDR3 extends over 13 amino acids. Germline loops: CDR1 ENHRY, CDR2 SYGVKD. V was pared by 3 bases and J by 4 bases, with 4 bases between. The CDR3 DNA is TGTGCCATCAGTGATGGGGGGGCCAACGTCCTGACTTTC. Translating it yields CAISDGGANVLTF.

The gene calls are TRBV11-3 and TRBJ2-2; the D gene is possibly TRBD1 (5 bases). The CDR3 extends over 17 amino acids. Trimming removed 2 bases at V and 6 bases at J, with 19 bases between. CDR1 and CDR2 (germline): SGHNT, YENEEA. CDR3 in DNA: TGTGCCAGCAGCTTAAGGTTAGGCAGGGCAGGTCCCGGGGAGCTGTTTTTT. Encoded protein: CASSLRLGRAGPGELFF.

This clone was observed a few times. The chain employs TRBV4-2 and TRBJ2-5; D may be TRBD1 (5 bases). The germline V gene encodes CDR1 LGHNA and CDR2 YNFKEQ. This CDR3 comprises 19 residues. V shed 0 bases and J shed 1 base, with 21 bases lying between them. DNA of the CDR3: TGTGCCAGCAGCCAAGATCTGGCAAGGGGTATTACGGGCCAAGAGACCCAGTACTTC. Amino acids: CASSQDLARGITGQETQYF.

The chain combines TRBV19 with TRBJ1-2; D unresolved. Germline CDR1 reads LNHDA; CDR2 reads SQIVND (reference sequence). Between the trimmed V and J ends, which lost 3 bases and 4 bases, there was a span of 12 bases. The CDR3 length is 14 residues. The CDR3 region is CASSIGGILYGYTF. CDR3 nucleotides: TGTGCCAGTAGTATTGGAGGGATTCTCTATGGCTACACCTTC.

The chain recombines TRBV5-6 with TRBJ2-3; D perhaps matches TRBD1 (7 bases). The CDR3 is made up of 15 amino acids. Trimming removed 0 bases from V and 3 bases from J, with 11 bases in between. Germline lookup yields CDR1 SGHDT and CDR2 YYEEEE. The CDR3: CASSLVQGRTDTQYF. The CDR3, as DNA: TGTGCCAGCAGCTTGGTACAGGGGAGGACAGATACGCAGTATTTT.

The V and J genes are TRBV11-3 and TRBJ1-2, with unresolved D. Germline V lookup: CDR1 SGHNT, CDR2 YENEEA. Trimming removed 1 base from V and 2 bases from J, with 11 bases in between. The CDR3 contains 15 residues. The CDR3 region has the DNA TGTGCCAGCAGCTTAGGGGGTGCACCCAACTATGGCTACACCTTC. Amino acids: CASSLGGAPNYGYTF.

The V and J genes are TRBV5-1 and TRBJ1-2; D is undetermined. Germline-derived CDR1 and CDR2 are SGHRS and YFSETQ. V lost 4 bases to trimming and J lost 2 bases, with 9 bases between them. There are 13 residues in the CDR3. This CDR3 is CASSRTVNYGYTF. The DNA of the CDR3 is TGCGCCAGCAGCCGGACTGTGAACTATGGCTACACCTTC.